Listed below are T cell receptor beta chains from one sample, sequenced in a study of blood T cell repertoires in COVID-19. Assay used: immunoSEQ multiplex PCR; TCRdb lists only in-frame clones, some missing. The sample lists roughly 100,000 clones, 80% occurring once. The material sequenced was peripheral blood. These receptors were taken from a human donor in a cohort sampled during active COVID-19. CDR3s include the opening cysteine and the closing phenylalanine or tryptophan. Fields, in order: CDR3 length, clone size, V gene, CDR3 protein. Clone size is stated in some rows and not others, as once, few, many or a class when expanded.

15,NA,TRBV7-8,CASSLAGQVNTEAFF
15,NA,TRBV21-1,CASRVGGRITYEQYF
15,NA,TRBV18,CASSPYSGNSYEQYF
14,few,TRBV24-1,CATSDSGPRNEAFF
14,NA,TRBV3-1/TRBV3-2,CASSRLAGANEQFF
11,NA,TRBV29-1,CSVGTGYEQYF
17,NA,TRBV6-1,CASSARLAGVGQETQYF
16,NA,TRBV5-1,CASSPRARAGNNEQFF
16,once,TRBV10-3,CAISDGIGGATDTQYF
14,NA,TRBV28,CASKQGAGNQPQHF
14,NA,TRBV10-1,CASRAGTSGSEQYF
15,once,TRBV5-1,CASSLEFNSLYGYTF
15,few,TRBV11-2,CASSLLAGSSYEQYF
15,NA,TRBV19,CASSITEGVGETQYF
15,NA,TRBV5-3,CARTVRDNSGNTIYF
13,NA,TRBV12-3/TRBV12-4,CASSPTGNTEAFF
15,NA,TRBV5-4,CASRQGGAYNSPLHF
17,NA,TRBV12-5,CASGLVIGLAVQETQYF
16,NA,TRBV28,CASSLFSGQGPGRAFF
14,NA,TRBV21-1,CASSRGQGAEKLFF
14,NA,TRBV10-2,CASSVQQTNTEAFF
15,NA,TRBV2,CASLTPGNLYNEQFF
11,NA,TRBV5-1,CASSDDRRRYF
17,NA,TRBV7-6,CASSLVAAAEKAYEQYF
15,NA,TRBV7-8,CASRTGLAGSYEQYF
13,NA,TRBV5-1,CASSLAGSYEQYF
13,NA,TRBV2,CASSETRRDEQYF
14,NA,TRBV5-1,CASSLDTRGSEQYF
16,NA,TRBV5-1,CASSLISGRASYEQYF
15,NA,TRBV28,CASSSGQGGNQPQHF
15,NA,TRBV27,CASSSVQSWNTEAFF
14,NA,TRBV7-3,CASSLLGQGDEQYF
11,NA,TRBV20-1,CSAQHLGEQFF
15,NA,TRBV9,CASSEGQGGPYEQYF
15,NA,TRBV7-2,CASCPTGGDNYGYTF
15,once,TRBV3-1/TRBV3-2,CASSQVAGGPYEQYF
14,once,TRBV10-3,CAISDGPGGYGYTF
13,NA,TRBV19,CASSIGGLETQYF
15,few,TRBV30,CAWSRGGGGANVLTF
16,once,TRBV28,CASSPSGQGADYEQYF
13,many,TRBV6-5,CASSRTGNTEAFF
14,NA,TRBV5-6,CASSLERAADTQYF
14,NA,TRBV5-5,CASSLPLGANVLTF
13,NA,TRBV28,CASTRQGRETQYF
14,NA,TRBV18,CASSTPGGSVEQYF
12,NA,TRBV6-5,CASGLSGNTIYF